This T cell receptor (beta chain) derives from a study of T cell responses to AZD1222 COVID-19 vaccine. V gave up 5 bases and J gave up 7 bases; unmatched junction bases: 18. Germline CDR1 and CDR2: LNHDA and SQIVND (reference sequence). The CDR3 consists of 17 residues. Clones were sequenced by immunoSEQ multiplex PCR, and TCRdb holds only the in-frame ones, with some missing. The repertoire has around 50,000 clones, about 86% of them found once; the top ten carry roughly 10%. The chain recombines TRBV19 with TRBJ1-2; 8 bases align to TRBD1. The receptor's source is an adult in good health. The input for sequencing was peripheral blood, taken on day 0 of AZD1222 vaccination. The CDR3 sequence is CASSALTGAKSYRGYTF. In DNA form, the CDR3 reads TGTGCCAGTAGTGCACTGACAGGGGCTAAGAGCTATCGTGGCTACACCTTC.